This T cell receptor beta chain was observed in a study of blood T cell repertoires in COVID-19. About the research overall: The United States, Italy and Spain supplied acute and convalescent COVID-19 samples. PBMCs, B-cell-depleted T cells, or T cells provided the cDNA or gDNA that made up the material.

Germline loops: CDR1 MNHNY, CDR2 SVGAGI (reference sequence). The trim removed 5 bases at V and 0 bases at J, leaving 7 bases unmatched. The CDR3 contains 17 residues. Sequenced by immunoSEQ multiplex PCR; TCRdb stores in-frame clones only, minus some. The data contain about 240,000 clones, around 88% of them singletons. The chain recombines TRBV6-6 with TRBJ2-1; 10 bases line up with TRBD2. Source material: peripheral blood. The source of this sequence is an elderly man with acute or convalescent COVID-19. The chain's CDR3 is CASSRTSGGSSYNEQFF. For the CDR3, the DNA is TGTGCCAGCAGTCGGACTAGCGGAGGGAGCTCCTACAATGAGCAGTTCTTC.